The clone carrying this TCR beta chain was detected a few times. Its antigen is still unknown. The data were obtained in a study of molecular identifiers for immune sequencing clone quantification. General observations from the study: Beyond 20 RNA copies, clones held over 99% of effector molecules, compared with under 1% in naive cells.

Methods described previously were used for bulk TCR libraries, and listed TCR primers were applied. TCRdb recomputed calls from the PCR reads with MiXCR, one row per CDR3 protein. The table lists roughly 630,000 distinct CDR3 sequences, 25% of them singletons. Libraries for naive CD8 T cells, which were made from approximately 20,000 to 980,000 sorted cells, drew on 10%, 30% or 50% of the RNA. The CD8+CD4-CCR7+CD45RA+ phenotype defined the sorted naive CD8 T cells. The CDR3 extends over 20 amino acids. V trimming: 4 bases; J trimming: 8 bases; junction bases outside the gene matches: 18. CDR1 and CDR2 from the germline V gene are KGHDR and SFDVKD.

J is TRBJ2-1 and V is TRBV24-1; 14 bases fit TRBD2. This receptor was obtained from a human donor in good health. Some libraries in this study had Jurkat cell RNA spiked in. The sequenced material came from naive CD8+ T cells from blood, with Jurkat cell RNA spiked in. Subset meaning: FACS-sorted CD8+CD4-CCR7+CD45RA+ naive T cells. CDR3 DNA sequence: TGTGCCACCAGTGACCGACCCGGGACTAGCGGGAGTGCTTCGAGGGATGAGCAGTTCTTC. This codes for CATSDRPGTSGSASRDEQFF.